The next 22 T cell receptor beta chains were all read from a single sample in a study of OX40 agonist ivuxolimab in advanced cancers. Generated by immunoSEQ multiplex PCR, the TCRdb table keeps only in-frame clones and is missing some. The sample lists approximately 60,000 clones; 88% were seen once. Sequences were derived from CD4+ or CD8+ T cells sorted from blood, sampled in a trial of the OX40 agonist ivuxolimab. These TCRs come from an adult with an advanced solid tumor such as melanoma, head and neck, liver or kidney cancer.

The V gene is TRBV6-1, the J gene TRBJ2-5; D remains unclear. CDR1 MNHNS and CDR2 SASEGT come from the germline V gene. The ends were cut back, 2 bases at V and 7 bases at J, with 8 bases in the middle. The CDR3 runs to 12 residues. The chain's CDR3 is CASSESRATQYF. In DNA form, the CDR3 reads TGTGCCAGCAGTGAAAGTCGGGCGACCCAGTACTTC.

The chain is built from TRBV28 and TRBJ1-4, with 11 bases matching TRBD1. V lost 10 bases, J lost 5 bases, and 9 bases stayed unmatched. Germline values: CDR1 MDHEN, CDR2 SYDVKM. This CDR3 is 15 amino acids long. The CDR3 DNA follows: TGTGCCACTACGGGACAGGGGGTCCTCAATGAAAAACTGTTTTTT. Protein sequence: CATTGQGVLNEKLFF.

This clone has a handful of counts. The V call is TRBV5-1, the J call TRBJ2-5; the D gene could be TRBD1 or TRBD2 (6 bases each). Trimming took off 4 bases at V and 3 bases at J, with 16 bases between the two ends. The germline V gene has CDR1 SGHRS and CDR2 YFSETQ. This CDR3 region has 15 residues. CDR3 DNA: TGCGCCAGCAGCCCGGAGGGACAACTAAAAGAGACCCAGTACTTC. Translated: CASSPEGQLKETQYF.

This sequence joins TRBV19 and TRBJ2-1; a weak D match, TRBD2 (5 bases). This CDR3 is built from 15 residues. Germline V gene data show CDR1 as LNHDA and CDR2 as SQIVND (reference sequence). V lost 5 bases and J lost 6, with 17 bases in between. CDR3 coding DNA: TGTGCCAGTAGTGTCCGGGATTTCGGATCCAATGAGCAGTTCTTC. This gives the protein CASSVRDFGSNEQFF. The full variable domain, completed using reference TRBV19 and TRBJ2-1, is DGGITQSPKYLFRKEGQNVTLSCEQNLNHDAMYWYRQDPGQGLRLIYYSQIVNDFQKGDIAEGYSVSREKKESFPLTVTSAQKNPTAFYLCASSVRDFGSNEQFFGPGTRLTVL.

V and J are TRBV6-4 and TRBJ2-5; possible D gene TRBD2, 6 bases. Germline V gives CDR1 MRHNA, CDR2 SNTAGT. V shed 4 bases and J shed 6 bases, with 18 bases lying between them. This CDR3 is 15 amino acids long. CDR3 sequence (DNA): TGTGCCAGCAGTGTTGCCGGGACTCCAGGGAAGACCCAGTACTTC. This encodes CASSVAGTPGKTQYF.

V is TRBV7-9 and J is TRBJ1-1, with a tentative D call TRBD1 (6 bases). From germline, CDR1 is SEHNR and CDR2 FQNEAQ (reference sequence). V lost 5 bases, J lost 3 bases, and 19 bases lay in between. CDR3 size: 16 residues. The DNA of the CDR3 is TGTGCCAGCAGCATAACAGGGTTGGGACCACACACTGAAGCTTTCTTT. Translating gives CASSITGLGPHTEAFF. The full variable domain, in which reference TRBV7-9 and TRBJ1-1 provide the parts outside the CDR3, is DTGVSQNPRHKITKRGQNVTFRCDPISEHNRLYWYRQTLGQGPEFLTYFQNEAQLEKSRLLSDRFSAERPKGSFSTLEIQRTEQGDSAMYLCASSITGLGPHTEAFFGQGTRLTVV.

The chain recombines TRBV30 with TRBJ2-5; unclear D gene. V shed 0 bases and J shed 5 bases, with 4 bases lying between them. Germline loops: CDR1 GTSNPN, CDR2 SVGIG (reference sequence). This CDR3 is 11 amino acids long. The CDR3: CAWSVSETQYF. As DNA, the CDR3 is TGTGCCTGGAGTGTTTCGGAGACCCAGTACTTC.

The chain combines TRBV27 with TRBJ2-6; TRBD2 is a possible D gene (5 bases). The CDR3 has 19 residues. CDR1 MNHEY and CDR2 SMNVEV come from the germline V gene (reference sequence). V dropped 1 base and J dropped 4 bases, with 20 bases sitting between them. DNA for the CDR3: TGTGCCAGCAGTTTATGGGCACGAGAAGTCTCGGGAGGGGCCAACGTCCTGACTTTC. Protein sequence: CASSLWAREVSGGANVLTF.

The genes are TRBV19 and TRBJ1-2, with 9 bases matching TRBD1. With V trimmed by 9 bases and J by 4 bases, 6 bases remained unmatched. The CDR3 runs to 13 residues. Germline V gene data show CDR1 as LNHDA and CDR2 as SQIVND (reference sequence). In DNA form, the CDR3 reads TGTGCCAGATGGACAGGGGAAATCTATGGCTACACCTTC. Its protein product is CARWTGEIYGYTF.

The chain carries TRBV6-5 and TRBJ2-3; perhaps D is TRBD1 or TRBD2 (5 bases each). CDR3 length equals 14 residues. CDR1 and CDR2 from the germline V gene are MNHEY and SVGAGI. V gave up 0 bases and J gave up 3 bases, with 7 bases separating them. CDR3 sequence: CASSYSGTTDTQYF. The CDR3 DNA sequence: TGTGCCAGCAGTTACTCGGGGACGACAGATACGCAGTATTTT.

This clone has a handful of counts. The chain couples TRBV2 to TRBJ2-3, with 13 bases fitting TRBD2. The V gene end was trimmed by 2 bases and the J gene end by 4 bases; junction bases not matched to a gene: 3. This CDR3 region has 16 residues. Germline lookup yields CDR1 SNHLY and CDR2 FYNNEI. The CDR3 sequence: CASSETSGRGSDTQYF. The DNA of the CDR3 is TGTGCCAGCAGTGAAACTAGCGGGAGGGGGTCAGATACGCAGTATTTT.

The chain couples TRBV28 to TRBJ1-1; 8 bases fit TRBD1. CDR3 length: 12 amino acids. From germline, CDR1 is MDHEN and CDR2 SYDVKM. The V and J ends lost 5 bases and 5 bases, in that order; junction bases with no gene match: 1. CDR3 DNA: TGTGCCAGCAGTCGGACAGGGACTGAAGCTTTCTTT. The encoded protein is CASSRTGTEAFF.

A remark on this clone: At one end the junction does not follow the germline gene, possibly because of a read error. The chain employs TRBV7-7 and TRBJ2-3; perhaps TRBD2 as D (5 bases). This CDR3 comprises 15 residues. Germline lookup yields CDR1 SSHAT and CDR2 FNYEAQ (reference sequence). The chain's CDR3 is CASSLDGGSTDTQYF. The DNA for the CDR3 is TGTGCTAGCAGCTTAGACGGCGGGAGCACAGATACGCAGTATTTT.

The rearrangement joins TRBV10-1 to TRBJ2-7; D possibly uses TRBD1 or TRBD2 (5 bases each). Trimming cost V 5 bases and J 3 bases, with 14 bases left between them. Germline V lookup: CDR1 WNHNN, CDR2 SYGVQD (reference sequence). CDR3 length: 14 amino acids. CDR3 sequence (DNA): TGCGCCAGCAGTTCCGGGATGGGGCGCTACGAGCAGTACTTC. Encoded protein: CASSSGMGRYEQYF.

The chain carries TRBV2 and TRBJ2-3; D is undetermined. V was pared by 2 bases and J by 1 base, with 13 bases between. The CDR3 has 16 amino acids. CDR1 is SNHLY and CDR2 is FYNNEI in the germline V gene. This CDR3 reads CASSERSGPGTDTQYF. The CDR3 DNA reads TGTGCCAGCAGTGAAAGGTCCGGCCCGGGCACAGATACGCAGTATTTT.

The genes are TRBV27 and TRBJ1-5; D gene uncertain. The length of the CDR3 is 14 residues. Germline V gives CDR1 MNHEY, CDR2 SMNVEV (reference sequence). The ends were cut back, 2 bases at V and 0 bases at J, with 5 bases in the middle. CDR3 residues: CASSLGSSNQPQHF. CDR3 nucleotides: TGTGCCAGCAGTTTAGGCTCTAGCAATCAGCCCCAGCATTTT.

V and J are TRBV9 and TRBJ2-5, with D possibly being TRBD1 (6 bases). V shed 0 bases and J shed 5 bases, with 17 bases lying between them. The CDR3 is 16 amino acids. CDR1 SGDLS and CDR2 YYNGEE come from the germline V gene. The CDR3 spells CASSVAGGGRGETQYF. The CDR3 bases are TGTGCCAGCAGCGTAGCTGGCGGCGGAAGGGGGGAGACCCAGTACTTC.

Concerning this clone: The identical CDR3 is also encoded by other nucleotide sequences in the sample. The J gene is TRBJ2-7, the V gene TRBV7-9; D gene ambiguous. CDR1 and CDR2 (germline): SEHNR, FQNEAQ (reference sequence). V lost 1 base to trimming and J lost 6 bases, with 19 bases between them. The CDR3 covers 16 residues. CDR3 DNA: TGTGCCAGCAGCTTAGGCGGAACGACGGCGTCCCTCGAGCAGTACTTC. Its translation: CASSLGGTTASLEQYF.

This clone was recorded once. Here the CDR3 DNA reads TGTGCCTGGAGTGTAGGGGGGAGGACCGGGGAGCTGTTTTTT. This gives the protein CAWSVGGRTGELFF. The chain carries TRBV30 and TRBJ2-2; D is possibly TRBD1 or TRBD2 (6 bases each). Between the trimmed V and J ends, which lost 0 bases and 5 bases, there was a span of 10 bases. The length of the CDR3 is 14 residues. From germline, CDR1 is GTSNPN and CDR2 SVGIG (reference sequence).

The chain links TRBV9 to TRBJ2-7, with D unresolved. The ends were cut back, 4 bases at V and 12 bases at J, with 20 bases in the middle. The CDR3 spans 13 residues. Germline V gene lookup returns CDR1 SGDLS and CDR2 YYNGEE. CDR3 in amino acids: CASSPEVGADPYF. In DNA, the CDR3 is TGTGCCAGCAGCCCTGAGGTGGGCGCGGATCCGTACTTC.

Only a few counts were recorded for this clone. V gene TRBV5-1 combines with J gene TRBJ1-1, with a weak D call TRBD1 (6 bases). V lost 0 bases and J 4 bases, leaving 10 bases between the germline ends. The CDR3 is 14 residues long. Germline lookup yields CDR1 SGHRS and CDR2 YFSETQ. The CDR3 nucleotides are TGCGCCAGCAGCTTGGCGGACAGCTTCACTGAAGCTTTCTTT. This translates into CASSLADSFTEAFF.

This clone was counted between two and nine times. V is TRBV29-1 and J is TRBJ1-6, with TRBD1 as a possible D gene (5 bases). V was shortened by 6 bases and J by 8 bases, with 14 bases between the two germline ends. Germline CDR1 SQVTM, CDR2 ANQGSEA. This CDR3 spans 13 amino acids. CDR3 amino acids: CSVRAREYSPLHF. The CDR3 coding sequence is TGCAGCGTCCGGGCCAGGGAATATTCACCCCTCCACTTT.